These 4 T cell receptor beta chains were all obtained from the same sample, sequenced in a study of T cell responses to AZD1222 COVID-19 vaccine. Generated by immunoSEQ multiplex PCR, the TCRdb table keeps only in-frame clones and is missing some. The data show approximately 100,000 clones, around 94% seen once. The sample here was peripheral blood, taken on day 0 of AZD1222 vaccination. These TCRs come from an adult in good health.

The chain recombines TRBV11-1 with TRBJ2-3, with 7 positions matching TRBD2. Looked up from germline, CDR1 is SGHAT and CDR2 is FQDESV (reference sequence). This CDR3 region has 14 residues. V lost 1 base and J lost 3; bases outside the gene matches: 1. CDR3: CASSLGRETDTQYF. Written as DNA, the CDR3 is TGTGCCAGCAGCTTAGGGCGGGAGACAGATACGCAGTATTTT. Supplemented by reference TRBV11-1 and TRBJ2-3, the full variable domain reads EAEVAQSPRYKITEKSQAVAFWCDPISGHATLYWYRQILGQGPELLVQFQDESVVDDSQLPKDRFSAERLKGVDSTLKIQPAELGDSAMYLCASSLGRETDTQYFGPGTRLTVL.

The chain carries TRBV11-2 and TRBJ2-7; 11 bases are a match to TRBD1. CDR3 length: 15 residues. V shed 5 bases, J shed 3 bases, and the junction held 6 bases outside the gene matches. Germline assignment: CDR1 SGHAT and CDR2 FQNNGV. CDR3 DNA sequence: TGTGCCAGCAGCACCGGGACAGGGGGTGGCTACGAGCAGTACTTC. Protein sequence: CASSTGTGGGYEQYF.

CDR3 loop: CASSQFPTGDNSPLHF. The CDR3 region has the DNA TGCGCCAGCAGCCAATTTCCCACTGGGGATAATTCACCCCTCCACTTT. The rearrangement links TRBV4-1 to TRBJ1-6; D remains unclear. The V end was cut by 2 bases, the J end by 5 bases, with 13 bases between. Germline V gene data show CDR1 as MGHRA and CDR2 as YSYEKL. The CDR3 loop spans 16 amino acids.

CDR3 DNA: TGTGCCAGCAGCCCCTCGGGGGTCGGGGAGCTGTTTTTT. It translates to CASSPSGVGELFF. The J gene is TRBJ2-2, the V gene TRBV12-3 or TRBV12-4; possibly TRBD2 for D (6 bases). The CDR3 spans 13 residues. Deletions cut 6 bases from V and 7 bases from J, with 12 bases between.